A single sample is the source of the 18 T cell receptor beta chains below, sequenced in a study of shared clonotypes between healthy human individuals. Only in-frame clones appear in the TCRdb table, and some are missing; sequencing was by immunoSEQ multiplex PCR. The sample holds some 1.5 million clones, 95% to 99% seen once. The sequencing sample was made of naive CD4+ T cells sorted from blood. Described subset: CD45RA+ positively selected. Source of these receptors: a young man in good health.

The chain couples TRBV10-3 to TRBJ2-3; TRBD2 matches at 8 bases. The ends lost 7 bases at V and 4 bases at J; junction bases unmatched: 13. CDR1 and CDR2 (germline): ENHRY, SYGVKD. The CDR3 runs 16 residues. The CDR3 DNA follows: TGTGCCATCACGTCCGGGAGGGCCTCGAGCCCAGATACGCAGTATTTT. This sequence encodes CAITSGRASSPDTQYF.

The rearrangement links TRBV18 to TRBJ2-2; no reliable D call. The V gene's germline CDR1 is KGHSH and CDR2 LQKENI. CDR3 length: 14 residues. Trimming took off 1 base at V and 6 bases at J, with 9 bases between the two ends. This CDR3 is CASSPLQRAGELFF. In DNA form, the CDR3 reads TGTGCCAGCTCACCACTTCAACGAGCCGGGGAGCTGTTTTTT.

The chain combines TRBV11-2 with TRBJ2-6, with D possibly called TRBD1 or TRBD2 (6 bases each). From germline, CDR1 is SGHAT and CDR2 FQNNGV. Trimming cost V 3 bases and J 0 bases, with 12 bases left between them. The CDR3 is 17 residues long. The CDR3 loop reads CASSFGGLRSGANVLTF. The DNA for the CDR3 is TGTGCCAGCAGCTTCGGGGGCTTGCGCTCTGGGGCCAACGTCCTGACTTTC.

The chain carries TRBV9 and TRBJ2-4; possible D gene TRBD2, 6 bases. This CDR3 comprises 17 residues. V shed 3 bases and J shed 0 bases, with 16 bases lying between them. CDR1 and CDR2 (germline): SGDLS, YYNGEE. This CDR3 reads CASSAREGRGAKNIQYF. CDR3 sequence (DNA): TGTGCCAGCAGCGCAAGAGAAGGGCGGGGAGCCAAAAACATTCAGTACTTC. The full variable domain, completed using reference TRBV9 and TRBJ2-4, is DSGVTQTPKHLITATGQRVTLRCSPRSGDLSVYWYQQSLDQGLQFLIQYYNGEERAKGNILERFSAQQFPDLHSELNLSSLELGDSALYFCASSAREGRGAKNIQYFGAGTRLSVL.

The chain links TRBV19 to TRBJ1-5; no clear D gene. From germline, CDR1 is LNHDA and CDR2 SQIVND (reference sequence). The CDR3 is 14 amino acids. V lost 4 bases to trimming and J lost 2 bases, with 9 bases between them. The CDR3 bases are TGTGCCAGTAGTAGGGGTTCCCGCAATCAGCCCCAGCATTTT. It codes for CASSRGSRNQPQHF.

As regards this clone: One end of the junction is discordant with germline, which a read error may explain. V usage is TRBV29-1 and J usage is TRBJ2-3; D call uncertain. Germline CDR1 is SQVTM and CDR2 is ANQGSEA. The CDR3 runs to 12 residues. In DNA, the CDR3 is TGCAGCGCCCACCGGTTGTGGGCGACACATCATTTT. Amino acids: CSAHRLWATHHF.

J is TRBJ1-5 and V is TRBV23-1; the D gene is possibly TRBD1 (5 bases). TRBV23-1 is sorted into the ORF group, with uncertain function. V was trimmed by 0 bases and J by 2 bases, leaving 35 bases between them. CDR3 length equals 24 residues. In nucleotides, the CDR3 is TGCGCCAGCAGTCAATCGCTAAGCAGGTTATCACAGGTACCGGGGTTGTTCGGCAATCAGCCCCAGCATTTT. Its translation is CASSQSLSRLSQVPGLFGNQPQHF.

In regard to this clone: The same CDR3 can be traced to other DNA sequences in this sample. This sequence joins TRBV5-1 and TRBJ2-3, with unresolved D. The ends were cut back, 1 base at V and 3 bases at J, with 9 bases in the middle. Per the germline V gene, CDR1 is SGHRS and CDR2 is YFSETQ. The CDR3 consists of 14 residues. The CDR3 coding sequence is TGCGCCAGCAGCTTGTTAGAGTCGACAGATACGCAGTATTTT. Protein sequence: CASSLLESTDTQYF.

Remarks on this clone: Other DNA sequences in this specimen translate into the identical CDR3. CDR3 sequence reads: CASSLGIQETQYF. CDR3 DNA: TGTGCCAGCAGCTTAGGGATCCAAGAGACCCAGTACTTC. V gene TRBV9 combines with J gene TRBJ2-5; D unclear. The V gene's germline CDR1 is SGDLS and CDR2 YYNGEE. V lost 4 bases and J 1 base, leaving 8 bases between the germline ends. The CDR3 covers 13 residues.

The chain uses TRBV7-3 and TRBJ2-1; 10 bases are a match to TRBD2. V shed 3 bases, J shed 4 bases, and the junction held 6 bases outside the gene matches. The germline CDR1 and CDR2 sequences are SGHTA and FQGTGA. This CDR3 is built from 16 residues. The CDR3 is CASSLASGSRYNEQFF. The CDR3 coding sequence is TGTGCCAGCAGCTTGGCTAGCGGGAGTAGGTACAATGAGCAGTTCTTC.

The CDR3 region is CASSVGGALSYNEQFF. CDR3 nucleotide sequence: TGTGCCAGCAGCGTTGGGGGAGCCCTCTCCTACAATGAGCAGTTCTTC. This rearrangement joins TRBV9 to TRBJ2-1, with D perhaps assigned TRBD1 or TRBD2 (5 bases each). This CDR3 spans 16 amino acids. The ends were cut back, 2 bases at V and 0 bases at J, with 12 bases in the middle. CDR1 is SGDLS, CDR2 YYNGEE, per germline.

The CDR3 reads CASSPTYNEQFF. DNA of the CDR3: TGTGCCAGCTCACCGACTTACAATGAGCAGTTCTTC. J is TRBJ2-1 and V is TRBV18; unclear D gene. There are 12 residues in the CDR3. Trimming took off 3 bases at V and 4 bases at J, with 4 bases between the two ends. CDR1 and CDR2 (germline): KGHSH, LQKENI.

The rearrangement joins TRBV18 to TRBJ1-1; D unresolved. Trimming took 6 bases from V and 1 from J, leaving 6 bases between them. Germline values: CDR1 KGHSH, CDR2 LQKENI. This CDR3 has 12 residues. The CDR3 DNA reads as TGTGCCAGCTCCGGGTCGAACACTGAAGCTTTCTTT. Protein sequence: CASSGSNTEAFF.

The CDR3 spells CASSLVSSNYGYTF. The CDR3 DNA follows: TGTGCCAGCAGCTTAGTAAGCAGCAACTATGGCTACACCTTC. The chain is built from TRBV7-2 and TRBJ1-2; D not certain. The CDR3 has 14 amino acids. Germline CDR1 reads SGHTA; CDR2 reads FQGNSA. V lost 1 base, J lost 2 bases, and 8 bases lay in between. The variable domain in full, with the rest retrieved from reference TRBV7-2 and TRBJ1-2, is GAGVSQSPSNKVTEKGKDVELRCDPISGHTALYWYRQSLGQGLEFLIYFQGNSAPDKSGLPSDRFSAERTGGSVSTLTIQRTQQEDSAVYLCASSLVSSNYGYTFGSGTRLTVV.

The chain carries TRBV28 and TRBJ2-7; D possibly corresponds to TRBD2 (6 bases). In germline, CDR1 is MDHEN, CDR2 SYDVKM. The CDR3 is 15 amino acids. Trimming took off 3 bases at V and 4 bases at J, with 16 bases between the two ends. The CDR3 loop reads CASSLNLGLGYEQYF. The CDR3 DNA reads TGTGCCAGCAGTTTGAACCTGGGACTTGGATACGAGCAGTACTTC.

J is TRBJ2-7 and V is TRBV11-2; no definite D call. V was trimmed by 3 bases and J by 2 bases, leaving 11 bases between them. Germline V gene sequence: CDR1 SGHAT, CDR2 FQNNGV. The CDR3 contains 14 residues. The CDR3 DNA is TGTGCCAGCAGCTTTATGGCAGGAGCCTACGAGCAGTACTTC. Translating gives CASSFMAGAYEQYF.

This chain links TRBV6-5 with TRBJ1-4; D is undetermined. The CDR3 contains 14 residues. The V and J ends lost 6 bases and 2 bases respectively, with 10 bases between them. The V gene's germline CDR1 is MNHEY and CDR2 SVGAGI. CDR3 in amino acids: CASRGLSTNEKLFF. CDR3 sequence (DNA): TGTGCCAGCAGGGGTTTGTCGACTAATGAAAAACTGTTTTTT.

This clone was recorded once. This sample includes further DNA sequences coding for the same CDR3. This rearrangement joins TRBV18 to TRBJ2-2, with D possibly being TRBD2 (5 bases). There are 15 residues in the CDR3. V shed 2 bases and J shed 0 bases, with 7 bases lying between them. Germline loops: CDR1 KGHSH, CDR2 LQKENI. The CDR3 nucleotides are TGTGCCAGCTCACCAAGGACTTCGAACACCGGGGAGCTGTTTTTT. The encoded protein is CASSPRTSNTGELFF.